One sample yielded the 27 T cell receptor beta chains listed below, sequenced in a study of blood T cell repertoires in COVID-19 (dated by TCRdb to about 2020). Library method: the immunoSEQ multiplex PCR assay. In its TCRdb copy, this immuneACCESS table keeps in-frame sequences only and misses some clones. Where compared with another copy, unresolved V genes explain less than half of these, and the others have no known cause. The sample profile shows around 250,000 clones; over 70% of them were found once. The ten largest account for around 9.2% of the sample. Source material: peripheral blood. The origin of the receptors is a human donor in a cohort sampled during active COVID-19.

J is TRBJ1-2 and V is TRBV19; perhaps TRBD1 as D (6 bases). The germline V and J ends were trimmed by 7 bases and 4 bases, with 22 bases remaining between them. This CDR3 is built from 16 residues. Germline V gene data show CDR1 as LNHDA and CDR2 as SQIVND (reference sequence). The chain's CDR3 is CASTHPGEPTVYGYTF. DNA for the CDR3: TGTGCCAGTACTCATCCAGGGGAGCCGACTGTCTATGGCTACACCTTC.

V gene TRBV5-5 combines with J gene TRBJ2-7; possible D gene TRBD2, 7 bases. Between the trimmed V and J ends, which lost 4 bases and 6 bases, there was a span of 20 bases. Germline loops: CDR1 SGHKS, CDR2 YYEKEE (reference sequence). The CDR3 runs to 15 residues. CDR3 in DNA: TGTGCCAGCAGCCTCGAGGGGGGGCCTTTTAGCGAGCAGTACTTC. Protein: CASSLEGGPFSEQYF.

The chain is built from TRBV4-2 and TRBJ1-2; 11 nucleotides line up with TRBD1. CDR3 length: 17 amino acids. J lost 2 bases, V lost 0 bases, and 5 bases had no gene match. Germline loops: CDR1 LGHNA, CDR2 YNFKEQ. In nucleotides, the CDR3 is TGTGCCAGCAGCCAAGAGGACAGGGGGCAGCTCAACTATGGCTACACCTTC. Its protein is CASSQEDRGQLNYGYTF.

The CDR3 nucleotides read TGTGCCAGCAGCGTCAATAATTCACCCCTCCACTTT. Translating it yields CASSVNNSPLHF. The chain employs TRBV7-8 and TRBJ1-6, with unresolved D. Germline V gene sequence: CDR1 SGHVS, CDR2 FQNEAQ. The V end was cut by 5 bases, the J end by 5 bases, with 4 bases between. This CDR3 is built from 12 residues.

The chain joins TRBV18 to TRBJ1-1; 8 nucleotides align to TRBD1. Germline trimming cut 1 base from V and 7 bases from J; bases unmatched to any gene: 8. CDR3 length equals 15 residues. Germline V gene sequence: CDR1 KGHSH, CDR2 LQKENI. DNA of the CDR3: TGTGCCAGCTCACCACAAGGACTACAGGGGGATGAAGCTTTCTTT. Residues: CASSPQGLQGDEAFF.

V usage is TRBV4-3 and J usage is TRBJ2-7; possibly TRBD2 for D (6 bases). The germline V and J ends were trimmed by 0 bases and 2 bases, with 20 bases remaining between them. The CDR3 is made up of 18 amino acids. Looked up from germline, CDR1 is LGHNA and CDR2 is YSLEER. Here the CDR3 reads CASSQDLPGFGGAYEQYF. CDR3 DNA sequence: TGCGCCAGCAGCCAAGATCTTCCCGGTTTTGGAGGGGCCTACGAGCAGTACTTC.

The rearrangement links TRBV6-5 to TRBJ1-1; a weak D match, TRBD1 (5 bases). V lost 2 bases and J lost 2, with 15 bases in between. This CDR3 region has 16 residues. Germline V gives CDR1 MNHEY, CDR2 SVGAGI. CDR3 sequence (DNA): TGTGCCAGCAGTTACGCGATCGGCCAGGGAAACACTGAAGCTTTCTTT. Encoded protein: CASSYAIGQGNTEAFF.

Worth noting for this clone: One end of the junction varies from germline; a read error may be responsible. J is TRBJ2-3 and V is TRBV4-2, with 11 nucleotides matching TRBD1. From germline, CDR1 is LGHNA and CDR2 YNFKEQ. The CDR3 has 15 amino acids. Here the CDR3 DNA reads TGTGCCAGCAGGCAAGGACAGGGGGCAACAGATACGCAGTATTTT. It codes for CASRQGQGATDTQYF.

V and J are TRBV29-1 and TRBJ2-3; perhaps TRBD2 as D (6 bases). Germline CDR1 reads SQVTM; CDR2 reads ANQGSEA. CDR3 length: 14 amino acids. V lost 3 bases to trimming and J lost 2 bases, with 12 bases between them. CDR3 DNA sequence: TGCAGCGTTGAGGGGGGACGGGACACAGATACGCAGTATTTT. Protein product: CSVEGGRDTDTQYF.

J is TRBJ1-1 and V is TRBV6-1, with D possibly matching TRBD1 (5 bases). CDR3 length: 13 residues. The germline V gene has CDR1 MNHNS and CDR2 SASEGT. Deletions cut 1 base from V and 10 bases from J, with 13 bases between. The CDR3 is CASSEGGGLGAFF. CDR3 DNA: TGTGCCAGCAGTGAAGGGGGGGGTTTGGGAGCTTTCTTT.

CDR3 sequence: CASSSTGVTPTYEQYF. Here the CDR3 DNA reads TGTGCCAGCAGCTCTACAGGGGTTACACCCACCTACGAGCAGTACTTC. The chain couples TRBV5-4 to TRBJ2-7, with 7 bases identical to TRBD1. V shed 3 bases and J 2 bases; nucleotides not matched to a gene: 11. The CDR3 covers 16 residues. CDR1 and CDR2 from the germline V gene are SGHNT and YYREEE (reference sequence).

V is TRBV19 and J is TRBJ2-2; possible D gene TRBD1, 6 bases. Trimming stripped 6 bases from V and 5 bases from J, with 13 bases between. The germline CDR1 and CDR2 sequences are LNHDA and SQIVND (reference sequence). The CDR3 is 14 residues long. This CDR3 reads CASSRGQGTGELFF. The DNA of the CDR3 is TGTGCCAGTAGCCGGGGACAAGGGACCGGGGAGCTGTTTTTT.

CDR3 amino acids: CASSIDRDPRGPQHF. The CDR3 DNA follows: TGTGCCAGTAGTATAGATAGGGATCCGCGGGGGCCCCAGCATTTT. The chain links TRBV19 to TRBJ1-5; D uncertain. V was clipped by 0 bases and J by 9 bases, with 15 bases between them. Germline lookup yields CDR1 LNHDA and CDR2 SQIVND (reference sequence). This CDR3 region has 15 residues. The complete variable domain, with remaining parts taken from reference TRBV19 and TRBJ1-5, reads DGGITQSPKYLFRKEGQNVTLSCEQNLNHDAMYWYRQDPGQGLRLIYYSQIVNDFQKGDIAEGYSVSREKKESFPLTVTSAQKNPTAFYLCASSIDRDPRGPQHFGDGTRLSIL.

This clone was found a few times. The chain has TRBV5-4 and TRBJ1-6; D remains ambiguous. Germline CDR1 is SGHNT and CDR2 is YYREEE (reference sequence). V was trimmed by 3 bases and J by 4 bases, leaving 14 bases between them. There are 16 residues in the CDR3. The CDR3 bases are TGTGCCAGCAGCTGGGAAGGGAGTTCTTATAATTCACCCCTCCACTTT. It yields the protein CASSWEGSSYNSPLHF.

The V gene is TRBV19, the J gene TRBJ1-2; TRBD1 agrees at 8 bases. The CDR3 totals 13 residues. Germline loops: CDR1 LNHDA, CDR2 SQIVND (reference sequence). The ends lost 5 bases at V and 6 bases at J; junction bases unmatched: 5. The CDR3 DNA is TGTGCCAGTAGTCACTTACAGGGGGATGGCTACACCTTC. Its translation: CASSHLQGDGYTF.

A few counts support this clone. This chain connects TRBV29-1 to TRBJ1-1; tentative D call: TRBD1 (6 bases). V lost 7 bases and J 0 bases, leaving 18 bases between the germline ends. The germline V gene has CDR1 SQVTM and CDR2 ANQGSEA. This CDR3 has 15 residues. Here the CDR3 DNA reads TGCAGCGCGACAGGCCCATTGGCAATGAACACTGAAGCTTTCTTT. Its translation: CSATGPLAMNTEAFF.

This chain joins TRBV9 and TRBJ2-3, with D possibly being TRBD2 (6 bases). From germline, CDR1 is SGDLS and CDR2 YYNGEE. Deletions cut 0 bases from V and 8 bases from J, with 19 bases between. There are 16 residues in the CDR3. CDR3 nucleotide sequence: TGTGCCAGCAGCGTAGAAGGGGCGGGCTGGGAGGTTACGCAGTATTTT. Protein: CASSVEGAGWEVTQYF. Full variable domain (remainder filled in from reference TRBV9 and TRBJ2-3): DSGVTQTPKHLITATGQRVTLRCSPRSGDLSVYWYQQSLDQGLQFLIQYYNGEERAKGNILERFSAQQFPDLHSELNLSSLELGDSALYFCASSVEGAGWEVTQYFGPGTRLTVL.

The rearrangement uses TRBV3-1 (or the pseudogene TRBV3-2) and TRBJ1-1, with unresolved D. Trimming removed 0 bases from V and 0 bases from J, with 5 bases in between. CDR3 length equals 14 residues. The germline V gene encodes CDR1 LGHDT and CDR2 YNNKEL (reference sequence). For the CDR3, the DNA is TGTGCCAGCAGCCAAGATACAGTGAACACTGAAGCTTTCTTT. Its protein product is CASSQDTVNTEAFF.

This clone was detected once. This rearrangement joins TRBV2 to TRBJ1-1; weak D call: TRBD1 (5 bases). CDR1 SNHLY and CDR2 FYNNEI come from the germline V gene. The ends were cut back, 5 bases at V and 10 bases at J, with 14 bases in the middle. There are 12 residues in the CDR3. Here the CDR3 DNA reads TGTGCCAGCAGTCAAGACAGCCCCGGAGCTTTCTTT. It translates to CASSQDSPGAFF.

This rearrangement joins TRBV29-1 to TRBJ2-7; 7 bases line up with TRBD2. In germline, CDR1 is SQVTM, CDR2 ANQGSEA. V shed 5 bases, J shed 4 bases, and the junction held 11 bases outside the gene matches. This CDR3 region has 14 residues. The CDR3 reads CSVHPGGVGYEQYF. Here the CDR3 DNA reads TGCAGCGTTCACCCGGGGGGAGTTGGGTACGAGCAGTACTTC.

CDR3 nucleotides: TGTGCCACCAGCTCCGGACAGGGGTACAATGAGCAGTTCTTC. Its protein is CATSSGQGYNEQFF. V gene TRBV15 combines with J gene TRBJ2-1; 9 positions agree with TRBD1. From germline, CDR1 is LNHNV and CDR2 YYDKDF (reference sequence). The junction had 3 bases not matched to a gene; V was cut back by 5 bases and J by 4 bases. The CDR3 loop spans 14 amino acids.

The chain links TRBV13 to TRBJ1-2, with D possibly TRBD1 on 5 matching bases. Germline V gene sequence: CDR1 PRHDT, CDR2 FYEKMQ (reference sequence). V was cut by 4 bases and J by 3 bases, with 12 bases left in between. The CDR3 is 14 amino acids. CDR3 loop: CASSYQEGDYGYTF. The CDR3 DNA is TGTGCCAGCAGCTACCAGGAAGGGGACTATGGCTACACCTTC.

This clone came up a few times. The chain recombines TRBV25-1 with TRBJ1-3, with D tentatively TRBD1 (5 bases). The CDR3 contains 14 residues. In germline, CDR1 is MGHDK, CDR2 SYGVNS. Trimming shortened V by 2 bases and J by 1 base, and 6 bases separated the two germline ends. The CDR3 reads CASSEQGSGNTIYF. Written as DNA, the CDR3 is TGTGCCAGCAGTGAACAGGGTTCTGGAAACACCATATATTTT.

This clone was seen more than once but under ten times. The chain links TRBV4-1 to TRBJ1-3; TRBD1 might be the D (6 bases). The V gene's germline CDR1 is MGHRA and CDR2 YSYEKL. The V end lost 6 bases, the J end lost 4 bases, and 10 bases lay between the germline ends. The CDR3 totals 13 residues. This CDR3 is CASRAGEGNTIYF. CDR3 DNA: TGCGCCAGCAGGGCAGGGGAAGGAAACACCATATATTTT.

The CDR3 loop is CASSSSGIPYNEQFF. The CDR3 DNA follows: TGTGCCAGCAGCTCAAGCGGTATACCGTACAATGAGCAGTTCTTC. This sequence joins TRBV13 and TRBJ2-1; a weak D match, TRBD2 (5 bases). The V gene lost 4 bases and the J gene lost 4 bases, with 14 bases spanning the gap. The CDR3 totals 15 residues. Germline-derived CDR1 and CDR2 are PRHDT and FYEKMQ (reference sequence).

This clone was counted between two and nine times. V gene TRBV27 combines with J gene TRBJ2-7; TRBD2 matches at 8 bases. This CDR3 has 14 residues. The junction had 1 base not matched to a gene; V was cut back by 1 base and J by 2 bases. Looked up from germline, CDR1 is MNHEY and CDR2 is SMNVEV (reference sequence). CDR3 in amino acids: CASSLWRGAYEQYF. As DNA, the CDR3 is TGTGCCAGCAGTTTATGGCGGGGGGCCTACGAGCAGTACTTC.

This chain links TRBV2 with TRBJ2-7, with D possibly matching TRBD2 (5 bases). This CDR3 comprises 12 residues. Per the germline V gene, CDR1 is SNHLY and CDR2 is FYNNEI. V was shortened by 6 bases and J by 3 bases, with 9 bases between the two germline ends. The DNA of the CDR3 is TGTGCCAGCAGAAGGACTGACTACGAGCAGTACTTC. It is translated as CASRRTDYEQYF.